This TCR beta chain appears in the sequencing data of a study of blood T cells in healthy people across ages (dated by TCRdb to about 2015). Describing the broader study: In model experiments, template switching captured roughly one uniquely barcoded TCR beta cDNA molecule for every two T cells. The study analyzed two additional independent replicas of 1 million unique cDNA reads from the same blood draw for two donors, one aged 18 to 29 and one aged 80 or older. Donors were grouped into four age groups: young (average roughly 15 years), middle-aged (roughly 38), aged (around 66) and long-lived (approximately 75). Age-related changes in TCR beta repertoire diversity were measured in the study by deep sequencing normalized with unique cDNA molecular identifiers. To avoid experimental bias, donors of different ages were spread randomly across the sequencing lanes. Results the study describes overall, beyond this receptor: Estimates of total diversity based on one million sequenced T cells were regarded as lower bounds and as underestimates. The percentage of naive T cells measured by flow cytometry correlated strongly with observed TCR beta diversity. The long-lived group showed more naive CD4+ T cells, fewer expanded clones and increased TCR diversity than the aged group, suggesting age selection. Observed TCR beta diversity per million T cells fell roughly linearly with age, and a significant reduction was already apparent by age about 43. Since profiling was done on bulk unsorted PBMCs, naive and antigen-experienced compartments could not be conclusively compared. The CMV infection status of donors was not known, potentially confounding age-related changes in expanded clonotypes.

The approximately 39 donors, aged about 6 to 95 years, were systemically healthy Caucasian individuals from Russia. Each donor gave 8 to 10 milliliters of peripheral blood, drawn into EDTA-treated Vacutainer tubes. Ficoll-Paque density-gradient centrifugation was used to isolate PBMCs, with at least 7 million per sample. Trizol reagent was used to extract total RNA from the PBMCs, yielding at least 5.5 micrograms per sample. For every donor, an aliquot of PBMCs went through flow cytometry to measure the percentages of naive CD45RAhigh/CD27high T cells. The method behind the library was 5' RACE. Sequenced using an Illumina HiSeq 2500. A second PCR of roughly 6 to 11 cycles was run with a J-beta primer mix and a sample-barcoded 5' primer. Each TCR beta cDNA molecule received a unique molecular identifier from a template-switch 5' adaptor carrying 12 random nucleotides. Each sample yielded at least 3 million CDR3-containing paired-end reads. All of the RNA was converted into first-strand cDNA using the Mint cDNA synthesis kit, with a TRBC-specific oligonucleotide serving as the primer. All cDNA was treated with uracil-DNA glycosylase and then went through a first 18-cycle PCR with the universal primers M1SS and BC2_uni_R. The study's processing was this. Each sample was normalized by randomly selecting 1 million high-quality reads, each carrying a distinct molecular identifier. Reads with shared molecular identifiers were discarded instead of being binned into consensus sequences. MiTCR, set to a Q25 quality threshold and the strictest error-elimination algorithm, was used for CDR3 identification, clonotype clustering and error correction. A nonparametric unseen species model using Euler transformation provided a lower-bound estimate of total TCR beta diversity. TCRdb reprocessing: public reads trimmed at Q25 with fastp, clones called with MiXCR, in-frame beta chains kept. A single entry per CDR3 protein holds the most common genes and DNA from its merged rows. TCRdb's processing, not the study's, gives the V and J calls here. This sample holds almost 1 million distinct CDR3 sequences; roughly 51% were observed only once. Jointly, the top ten make up over 20% of the sample.

Regarding this clonotype: Which antigen it targets is not known. No much larger clonotype is one base removed from it; base qualities were not supplied.

Via the germline V gene (reference sequence), CDR1 is DFQATT and CDR2 SNEGSKA. Taken from cysteine to phenylalanine, the CDR3 has 15 residues. The DNA shown is the 45-base CDR3, in frame from base 1. V is shortened by 5 bases, J by 4 bases, and the region joining them spans 20 bases. The source of this sequence is a woman aged 55-70 years in good health. The chain joins TRBV20-1 to TRBJ2-5; TRBD2 might be the D gene, on 5 matching bases. Sequenced: blood. In nucleotides, the sequence is TGCAGTGCTGTCGGTCTAGCCGGGGTATCAGAGACCCAGTACTTC. It translates as CSAVGLAGVSETQYF.